A selection of T cell receptor beta chains follows, all from one sample in a study of control samples from healthy donors and cancer patients. The data were produced by immunoSEQ multiplex PCR, yet TCRdb's version contains in-frame clones alone and is incomplete. This sample carries tens of thousands of clones, around 80% of them seen once, and the ten largest clones take 22%. The sequenced sample consisted of PBMCs. The origin of the receptors is a man in his fifties or sixties with head and neck cancer. Each CDR3 is given with its conserved first and last residue. Each record gives: clone size, V gene, D gene, J gene, CDR3 DNA, CDR3 protein. The D gene is left open where the match is weak. The size of a clone is reported for some rows only, either as once, few or many, or as a class for expanded clones.

NA	TRBV14	NA	TRBJ2-4	TGTGCCAGCAGCCCATACATAGAGGTGGGACACCTGGCCTTC	CASSPYIEVGHLAF
NA	TRBV3-1/TRBV3-2	NA	TRBJ1-2	TGTGCCAGCAGCCATACAGGGAGTCGAACCTATGGCTACACCTTC	CASSHTGSRTYGYTF
once	TRBV14	NA	TRBJ2-5	TGTGCCAGCAGCCAAATGGAGACCCAGTACTTC	CASSQMETQYF
NA	TRBV27	TRBD1	TRBJ2-3	TGTGCCAGCAGCCGACCGGGACAGCACACAGATACGCAGTATTTT	CASSRPGQHTDTQYF
NA	TRBV2	NA	TRBJ1-1	TGTGCCAGCAGTGAGCTAGAGAACACTGAAGCTTTCTTT	CASSELENTEAFF
NA	TRBV6-5	NA	TRBJ2-7	TGTGCCAGCAGTTTAACCGGGACACTTCCTGAGAAGCAGTACTTC	CASSLTGTLPEKQYF
NA	TRBV27	NA	TRBJ1-6	TGTGCCAGCAGTTTAAGGGAATCGGCTAATTCACCCCTCCACTTT	CASSLRESANSPLHF
NA	TRBV6-4	NA	TRBJ1-6	TGTGCCAGCAGTGAGTTCAGGGGTAATTCACCCCTCCACTTT	CASSEFRGNSPLHF
NA	TRBV12-3/TRBV12-4	TRBD2	TRBJ2-1	TGTGCCAGCCTGTCTAGCGGGAGTCATGAGCAGTTCTTC	CASLSSGSHEQFF
NA	TRBV27	TRBD1	TRBJ1-2	TGTGCCAGCACTCCACGGAGACAGGGCGGTGGCTACACCTTC	CASTPRRQGGGYTF
NA	TRBV6-5	TRBD1	TRBJ2-1	TGTGCCAGCAGATTTCTTGGGACAGACAATGAGCAGTTCTTC	CASRFLGTDNEQFF
once	TRBV2	NA	TRBJ2-5	TGTGCCAGCAGTGAAACAGGGCAGTACTTC	CASSETGQYF
NA	TRBV5-1	TRBD2	TRBJ2-3	TGCGCCAGCAGCTTTCGACAGCCAGGGGGACTAGCACCCGATACGCAGTATTTT	CASSFRQPGGLAPDTQYF
NA	TRBV15	TRBD1	TRBJ1-6	TGTGCCACCAGCAGAGAGGGGACAGCGGGTTCACCCCTCCACTTT	CATSREGTAGSPLHF